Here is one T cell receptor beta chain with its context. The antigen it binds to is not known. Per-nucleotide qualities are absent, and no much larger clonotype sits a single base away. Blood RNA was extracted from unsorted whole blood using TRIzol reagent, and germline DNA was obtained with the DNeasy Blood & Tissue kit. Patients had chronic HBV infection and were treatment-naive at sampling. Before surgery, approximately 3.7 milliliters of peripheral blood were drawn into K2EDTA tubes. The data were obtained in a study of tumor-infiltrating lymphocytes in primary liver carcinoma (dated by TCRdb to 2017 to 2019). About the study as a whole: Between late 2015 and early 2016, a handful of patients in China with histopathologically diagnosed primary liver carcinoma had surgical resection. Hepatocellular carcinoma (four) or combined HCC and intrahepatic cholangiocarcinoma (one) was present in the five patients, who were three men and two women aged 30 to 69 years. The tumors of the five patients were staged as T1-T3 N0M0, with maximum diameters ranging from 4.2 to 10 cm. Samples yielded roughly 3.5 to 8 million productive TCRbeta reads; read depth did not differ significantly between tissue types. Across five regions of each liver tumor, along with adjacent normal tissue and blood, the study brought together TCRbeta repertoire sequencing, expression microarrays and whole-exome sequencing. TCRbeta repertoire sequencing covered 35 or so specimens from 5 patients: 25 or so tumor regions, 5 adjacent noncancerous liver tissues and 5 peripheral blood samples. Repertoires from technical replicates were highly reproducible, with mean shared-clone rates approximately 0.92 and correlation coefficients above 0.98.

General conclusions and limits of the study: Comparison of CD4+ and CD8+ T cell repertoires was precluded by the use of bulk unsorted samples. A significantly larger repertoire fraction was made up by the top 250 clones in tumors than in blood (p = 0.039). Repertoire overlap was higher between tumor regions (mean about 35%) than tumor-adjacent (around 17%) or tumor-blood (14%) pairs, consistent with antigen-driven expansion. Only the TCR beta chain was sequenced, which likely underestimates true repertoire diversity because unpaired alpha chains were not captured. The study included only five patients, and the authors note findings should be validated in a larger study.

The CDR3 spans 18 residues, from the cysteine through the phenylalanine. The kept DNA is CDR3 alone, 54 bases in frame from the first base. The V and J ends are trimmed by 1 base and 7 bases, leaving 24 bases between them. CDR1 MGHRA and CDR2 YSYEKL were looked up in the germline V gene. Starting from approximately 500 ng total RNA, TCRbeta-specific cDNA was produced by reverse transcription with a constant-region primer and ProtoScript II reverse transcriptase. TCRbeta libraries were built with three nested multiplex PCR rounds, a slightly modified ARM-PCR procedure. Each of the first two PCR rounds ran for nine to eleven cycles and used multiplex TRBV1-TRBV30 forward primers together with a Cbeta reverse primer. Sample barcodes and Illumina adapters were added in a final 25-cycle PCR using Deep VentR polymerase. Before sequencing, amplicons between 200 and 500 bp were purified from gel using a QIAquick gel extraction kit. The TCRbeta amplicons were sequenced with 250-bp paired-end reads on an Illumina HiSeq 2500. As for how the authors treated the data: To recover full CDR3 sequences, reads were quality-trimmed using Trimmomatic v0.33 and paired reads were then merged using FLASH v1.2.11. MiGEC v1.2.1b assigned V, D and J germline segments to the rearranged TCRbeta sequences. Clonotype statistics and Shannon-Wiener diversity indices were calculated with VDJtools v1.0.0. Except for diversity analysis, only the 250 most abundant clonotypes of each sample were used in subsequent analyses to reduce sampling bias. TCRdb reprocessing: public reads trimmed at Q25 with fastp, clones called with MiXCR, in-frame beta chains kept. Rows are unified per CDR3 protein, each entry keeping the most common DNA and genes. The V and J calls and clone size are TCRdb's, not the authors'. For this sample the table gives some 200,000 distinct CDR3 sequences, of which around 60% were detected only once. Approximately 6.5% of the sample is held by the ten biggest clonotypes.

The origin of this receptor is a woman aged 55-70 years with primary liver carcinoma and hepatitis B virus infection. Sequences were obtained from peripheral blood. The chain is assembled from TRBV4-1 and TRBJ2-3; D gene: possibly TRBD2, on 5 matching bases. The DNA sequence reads TGCGCCAGCAGCCAAGTTATAAGCGTCGGTAACCGGGATTATACGCAGTATTTT. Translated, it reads CASSQVISVGNRDYTQYF.